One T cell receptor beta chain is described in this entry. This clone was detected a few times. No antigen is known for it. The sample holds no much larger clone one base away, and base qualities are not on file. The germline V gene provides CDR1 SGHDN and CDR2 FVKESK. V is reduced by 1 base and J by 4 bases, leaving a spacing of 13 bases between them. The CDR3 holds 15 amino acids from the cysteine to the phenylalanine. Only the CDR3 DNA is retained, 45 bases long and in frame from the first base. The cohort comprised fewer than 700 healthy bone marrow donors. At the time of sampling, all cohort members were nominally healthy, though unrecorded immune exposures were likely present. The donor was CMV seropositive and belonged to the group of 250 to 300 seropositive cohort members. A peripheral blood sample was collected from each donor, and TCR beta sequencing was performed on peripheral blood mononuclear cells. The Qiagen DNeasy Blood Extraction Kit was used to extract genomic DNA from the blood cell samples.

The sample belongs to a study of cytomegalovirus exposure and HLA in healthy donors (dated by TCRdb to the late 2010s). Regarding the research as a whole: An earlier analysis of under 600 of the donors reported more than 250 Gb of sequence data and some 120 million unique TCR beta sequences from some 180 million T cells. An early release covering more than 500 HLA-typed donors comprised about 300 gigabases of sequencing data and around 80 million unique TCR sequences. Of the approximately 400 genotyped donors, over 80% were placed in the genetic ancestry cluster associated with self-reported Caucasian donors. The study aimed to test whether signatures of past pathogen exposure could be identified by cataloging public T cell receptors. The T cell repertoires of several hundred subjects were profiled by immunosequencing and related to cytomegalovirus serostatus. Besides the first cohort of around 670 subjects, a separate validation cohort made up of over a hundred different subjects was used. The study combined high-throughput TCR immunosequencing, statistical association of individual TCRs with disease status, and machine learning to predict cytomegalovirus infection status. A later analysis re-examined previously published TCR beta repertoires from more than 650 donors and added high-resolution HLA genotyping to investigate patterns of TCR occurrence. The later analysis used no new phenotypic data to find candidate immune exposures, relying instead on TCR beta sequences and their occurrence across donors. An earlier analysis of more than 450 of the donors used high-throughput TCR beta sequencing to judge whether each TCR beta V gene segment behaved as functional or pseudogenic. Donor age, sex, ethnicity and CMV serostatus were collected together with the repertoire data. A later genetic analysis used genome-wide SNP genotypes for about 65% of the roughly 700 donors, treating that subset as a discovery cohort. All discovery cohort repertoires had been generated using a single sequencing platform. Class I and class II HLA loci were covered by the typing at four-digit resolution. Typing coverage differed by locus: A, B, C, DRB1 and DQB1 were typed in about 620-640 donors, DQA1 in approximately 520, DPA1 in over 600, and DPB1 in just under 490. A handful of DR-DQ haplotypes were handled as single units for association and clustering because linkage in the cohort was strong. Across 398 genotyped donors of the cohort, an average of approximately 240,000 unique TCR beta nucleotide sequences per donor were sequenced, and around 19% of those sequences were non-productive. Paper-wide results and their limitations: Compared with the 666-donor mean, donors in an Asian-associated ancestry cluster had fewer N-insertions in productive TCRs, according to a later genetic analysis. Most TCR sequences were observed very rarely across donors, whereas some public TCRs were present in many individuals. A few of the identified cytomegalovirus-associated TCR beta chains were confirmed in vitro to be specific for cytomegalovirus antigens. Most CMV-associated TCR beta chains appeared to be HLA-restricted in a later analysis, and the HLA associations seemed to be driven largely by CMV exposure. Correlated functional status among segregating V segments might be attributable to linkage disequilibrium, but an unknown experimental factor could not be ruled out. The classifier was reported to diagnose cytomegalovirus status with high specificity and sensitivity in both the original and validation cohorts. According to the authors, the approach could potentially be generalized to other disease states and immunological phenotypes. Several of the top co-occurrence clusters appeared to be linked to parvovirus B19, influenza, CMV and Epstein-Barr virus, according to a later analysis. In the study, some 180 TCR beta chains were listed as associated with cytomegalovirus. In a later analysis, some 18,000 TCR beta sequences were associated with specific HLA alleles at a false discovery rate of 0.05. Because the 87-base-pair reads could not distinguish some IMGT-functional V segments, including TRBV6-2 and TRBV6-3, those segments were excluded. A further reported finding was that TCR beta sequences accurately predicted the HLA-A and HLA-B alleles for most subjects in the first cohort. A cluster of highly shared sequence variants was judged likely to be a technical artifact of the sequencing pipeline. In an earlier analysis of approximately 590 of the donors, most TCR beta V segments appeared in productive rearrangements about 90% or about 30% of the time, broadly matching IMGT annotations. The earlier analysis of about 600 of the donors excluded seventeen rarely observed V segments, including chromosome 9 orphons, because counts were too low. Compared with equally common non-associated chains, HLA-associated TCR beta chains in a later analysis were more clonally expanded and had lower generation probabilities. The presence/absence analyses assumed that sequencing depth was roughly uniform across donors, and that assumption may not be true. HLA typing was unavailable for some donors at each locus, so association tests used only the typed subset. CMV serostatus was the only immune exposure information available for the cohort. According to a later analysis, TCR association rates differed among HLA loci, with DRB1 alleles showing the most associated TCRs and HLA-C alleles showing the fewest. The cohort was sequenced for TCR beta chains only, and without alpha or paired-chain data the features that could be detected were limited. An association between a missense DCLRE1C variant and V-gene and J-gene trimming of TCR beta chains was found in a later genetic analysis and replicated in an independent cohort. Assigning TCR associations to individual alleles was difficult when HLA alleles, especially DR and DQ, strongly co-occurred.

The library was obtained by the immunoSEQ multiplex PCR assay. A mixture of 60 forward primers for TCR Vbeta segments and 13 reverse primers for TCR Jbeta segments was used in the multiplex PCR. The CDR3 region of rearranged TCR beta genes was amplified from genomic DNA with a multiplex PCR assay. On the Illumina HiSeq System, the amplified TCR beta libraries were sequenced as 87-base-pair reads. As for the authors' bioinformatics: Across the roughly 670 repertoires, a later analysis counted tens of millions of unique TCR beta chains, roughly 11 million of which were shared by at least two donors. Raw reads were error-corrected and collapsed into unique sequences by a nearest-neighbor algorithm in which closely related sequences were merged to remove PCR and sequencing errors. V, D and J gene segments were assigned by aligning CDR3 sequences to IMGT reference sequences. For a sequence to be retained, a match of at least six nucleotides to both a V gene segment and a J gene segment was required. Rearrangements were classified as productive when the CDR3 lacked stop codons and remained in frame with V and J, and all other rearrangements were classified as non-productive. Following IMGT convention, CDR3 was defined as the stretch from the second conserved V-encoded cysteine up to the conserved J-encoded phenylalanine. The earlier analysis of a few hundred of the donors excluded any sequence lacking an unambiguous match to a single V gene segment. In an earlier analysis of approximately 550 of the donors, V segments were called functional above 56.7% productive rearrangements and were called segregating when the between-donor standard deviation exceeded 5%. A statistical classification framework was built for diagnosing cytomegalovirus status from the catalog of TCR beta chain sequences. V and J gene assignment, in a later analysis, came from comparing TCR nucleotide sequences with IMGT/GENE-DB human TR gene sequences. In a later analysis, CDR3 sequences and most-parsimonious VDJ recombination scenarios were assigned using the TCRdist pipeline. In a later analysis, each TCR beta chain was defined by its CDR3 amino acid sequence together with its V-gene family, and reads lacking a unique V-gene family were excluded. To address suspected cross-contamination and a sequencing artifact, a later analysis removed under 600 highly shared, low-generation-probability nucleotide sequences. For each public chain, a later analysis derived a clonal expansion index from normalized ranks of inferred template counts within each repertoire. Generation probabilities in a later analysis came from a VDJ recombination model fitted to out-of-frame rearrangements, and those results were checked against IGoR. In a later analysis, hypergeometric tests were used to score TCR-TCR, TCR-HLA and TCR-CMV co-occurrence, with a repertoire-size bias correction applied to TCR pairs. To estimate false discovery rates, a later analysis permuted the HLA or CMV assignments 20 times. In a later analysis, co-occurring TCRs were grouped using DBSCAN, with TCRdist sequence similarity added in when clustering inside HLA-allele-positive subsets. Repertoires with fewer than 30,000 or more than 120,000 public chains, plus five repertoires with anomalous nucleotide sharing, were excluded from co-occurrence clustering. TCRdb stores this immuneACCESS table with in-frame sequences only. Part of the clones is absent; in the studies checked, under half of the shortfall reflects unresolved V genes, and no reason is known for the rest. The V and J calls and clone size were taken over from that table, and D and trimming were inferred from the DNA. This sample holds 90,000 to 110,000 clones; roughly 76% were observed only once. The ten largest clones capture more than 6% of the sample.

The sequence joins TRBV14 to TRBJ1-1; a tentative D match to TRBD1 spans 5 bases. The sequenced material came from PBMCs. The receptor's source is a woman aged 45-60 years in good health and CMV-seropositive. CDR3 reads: CASSQGGALGTEAFF. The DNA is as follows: TGTGCCAGCAGCCAAGGTGGGGCCTTAGGCACTGAAGCTTTCTTT.